The 7 T cell receptor beta chains below come from one sample, sequenced in a study of blood T cell repertoires in COVID-19 (dated by TCRdb to 2020 to 2021). Libraries were constructed by the immunoSEQ multiplex PCR assay. TCRdb carries this immuneACCESS record with in-frame sequences only. Its versions omit some clonotypes, under half of them owing to an unresolved V gene in the studies checked, with the rest unexplained. The table for this sample lists tens of thousands of clones; roughly 76% of them were counted only once. The biggest ten clones account for 4% to 5.5% of the sample. Sequenced sample: peripheral blood. The receptors shown here come from a human donor in a cohort sampled during active COVID-19.

The table lists this clone with a count of one. CDR3 DNA: TGTGCCAGCAGCGCCGGGGGTTCTGGAAACACCATATATTTT. Protein product: CASSAGGSGNTIYF. The V and J genes are TRBV9 and TRBJ1-3; D might be TRBD1 (5 bases). Germline CDR1 reads SGDLS; CDR2 reads YYNGEE. Between the trimmed V and J ends, which lost 3 bases and 1 base, there was a span of 8 bases. The CDR3 consists of 14 residues.

This chain joins TRBV28 and TRBJ2-3; a possible D gene is TRBD2 (6 bases). Trimming stripped 4 bases from V and 2 bases from J, with 16 bases between. Germline values: CDR1 MDHEN, CDR2 SYDVKM. CDR3 length: 16 residues. The CDR3 region is CASSSNSRGFTDTQYF. DNA for the CDR3: TGTGCCAGCAGTTCCAACTCACGGGGGTTCACAGATACGCAGTATTTT.

As concerns this clone: One end of the junction fails to match germline, which may point to a read error. The rearrangement uses TRBV7-7 and TRBJ1-2; 7 nucleotides line up with TRBD1. This CDR3 has 15 residues. CDR1 and CDR2 (germline): SSHAT, FNYEAQ (reference sequence). The CDR3 DNA is TGTGCTAGCAGCCCGACAGGGAACCCTAACTATGGCTACACCTTC. It specifies CASSPTGNPNYGYTF.

This chain connects TRBV2 to TRBJ2-7, with D possibly being TRBD2 (5 bases). The CDR3 runs 13 residues. CDR1 SNHLY and CDR2 FYNNEI come from the germline V gene. DNA of the CDR3: TGTGCTTCAGCCGTAGCGACGGTATACGAGCAGTACTTC. Amino acids: CASAVATVYEQYF.

This rearrangement joins TRBV28 to TRBJ2-1; TRBD1 matches at 8 bases. In germline, CDR1 is MDHEN, CDR2 SYDVKM. The CDR3 length is 14 residues. J was trimmed by 2 bases and V by 6 bases; bases with no gene match: 3. The CDR3 reads CASRSGGAYNEQFF. The CDR3 coding sequence is TGTGCCAGCAGGTCAGGGGGCGCCTACAATGAGCAGTTCTTC. Full variable domain (rest looked up from reference TRBV28 and TRBJ2-1): DVKVTQSSRYLVKRTGEKVFLECVQDMDHENMFWYRQDPGLGLRLIYFSYDVKMKEKGDIPEGYSVSREKKERFSLILESASTNQTSMYLCASRSGGAYNEQFFGPGTRLTVL.

This clone was counted a single time. The chain combines TRBV9 with TRBJ2-1; 10 bases match TRBD1. CDR1 is SGDLS and CDR2 is YYNGEE in the germline V gene. The length of the CDR3 is 17 residues. Unmatched junction bases numbered 6, after V lost 0 bases and J lost 3 bases. CDR3 nucleotide sequence: TGTGCCAGCAGCGTAGTTGCGGGACAGGGGAACTACAATGAGCAGTTCTTC. This translates into CASSVVAGQGNYNEQFF.

The V call is TRBV13, the J call TRBJ2-2; 8 bases map to TRBD1. The germline CDR1 and CDR2 sequences are PRHDT and FYEKMQ (reference sequence). The CDR3 is 16 amino acids. The V segment lost 0 bases and the J segment 4 bases; nucleotides outside the gene matches: 4. CDR3 nucleotides: TGTGCCAGCAGCTTAGGGGACAGGGACCTCACCGGGGAGCTGTTTTTT. It encodes CASSLGDRDLTGELFF.